This TCR beta chain was recovered during a study of OX40 agonist ivuxolimab in advanced cancers. The wider study: In this cohort, patients received ivuxolimab, an agonistic anti-OX40 (CD134) antibody.

Germline-derived CDR1 and CDR2 are SNHLY and FYNNEI. The CDR3 is 18 amino acids. Trimming left V 7 bases short and J 5 bases short, with 27 bases between. Libraries were prepared by immunoSEQ multiplex PCR; TCRdb keeps only in-frame clonotypes and omits some of them. The data show about 40,000 clones, 70% to 90% seen once. The receptor was isolated from an adult with an advanced solid tumor such as melanoma, head and neck, liver or kidney cancer. V is TRBV2 and J is TRBJ2-1, with D unclear. The sequenced sample was CD4+ or CD8+ T cells sorted from blood, obtained in a trial of the OX40 agonist ivuxolimab. The CDR3 DNA reads TGTGCCAGCATATCGGAAGAACGGCTAACCGCCCCCCACAATGAGCAGTTCTTC. Protein: CASISEERLTAPHNEQFF.